This T cell receptor beta chain was captured in a study of shared clonotypes between healthy human individuals. The study, taken as a whole, reports: Naive CD4 clonotype sharing across several donors was about 5%.

Profiling relied on immunoSEQ multiplex PCR, and the TCRdb table lists in-frame clones only, not all of them. The sample lists about 2.4 million clones, over 85% seen once, with 0.36% in the top ten. Trimming removed 0 bases at V and 4 bases at J, with 7 bases between. CDR3 length equals 15 residues. Germline V gene data show CDR1 as MNHEY and CDR2 as SMNVEV (reference sequence). To note about this clone: Its target is not known.

Healthy HIV-negative adults without recent acute infections or vaccinations served as donors. J is TRBJ2-6 and V is TRBV27; D not certain. Sequencing used naive CD4+ T cells from PBMCs. This sample's subset: CD45RA+ positively selected. This clonotype was sampled from a young man in good health. Some clones in this sample may be carry-over from other donors' samples. The CDR3 DNA sequence: TGTGCCAGCAGTTTATCCCCGGGCGGGGCCAACGTCCTGACTTTC. Protein product: CASSLSPGGANVLTF.